These T cell receptor beta chains were read from a single sample in a study of T cells of healthy individuals. TCRdb re-called the 5' RACE reads with MiXCR, one entry per CDR3 protein. Of around 90,000 distinct CDR3 sequences in the sample, approximately 5.4% are singletons; the top ten hold 7.5%. Receptors were obtained from a female donor in good health. The CDR3 runs from the conserved cysteine through the conserved F or W. The D gene is left open where the match is weak. Size tells how often a clone was seen (once, few, many) or the class of an expanded clone, and some rows leave it out.

size	D	V	J	DNA	CDR3
few	NA	TRBV24-1	TRBJ2-5	TGTGCCACCAGTGCAACGGGCAAGACCCAGTACTTC	CATSATGKTQYF
many	NA	TRBV18	TRBJ1-2	TGTGCCAGCTCACCAGGGATTGGCTACACCTTC	CASSPGIGYTF
many	TRBD2	TRBV4-3	TRBJ2-5	TGCGCCAGCAGCCAACGACTAGCGATCCAAGAGACCCAGTACTTC	CASSQRLAIQETQYF
NA	NA	TRBV5-1	TRBJ2-1	TGCGCCAGCAGCTTACTCTCCTCCTACAATGAGCAGTTCTTC	CASSLLSSYNEQFF
many	NA	TRBV7-2	TRBJ2-7	TGTGCCAGCAGCTTAGAGTGGCGGGCCTACGAGCAGTACTTC	CASSLEWRAYEQYF
many	NA	TRBV28	TRBJ2-7	TGTGCCAGCACCGGGCTACGAAAGCAGTACTTC	CASTGLRKQYF
NA	TRBD1	TRBV2	TRBJ1-1	TGTGCCAGCAGCTACAGGGGGAGGAACACTGAAGCTTTCTTT	CASSYRGRNTEAFF
NA	TRBD1	TRBV18	TRBJ1-4	TGTGCCAGCTCACCAATGACAGGGTATCGAGATGAAAAACTGTTTTTT	CASSPMTGYRDEKLFF
many	NA	TRBV15	TRBJ2-1	TGTGCCACCAGCGGTGGACTGTCAGGTTCCTACAATGAGCAGTTCTTC	CATSGGLSGSYNEQFF
NA	NA	TRBV5-1	TRBJ1-6	TGCGCCAGCAGCTTGTCGGAGATGGAATCACCCCTCCACTTT	CASSLSEMESPLHF
many	NA	TRBV7-9	TRBJ2-1	TGTGCCAGCAGTCCAGTCGCCCCTAGCGATGAGCAGTTCTTC	CASSPVAPSDEQFF
once	NA	TRBV7-2	TRBJ2-5	TGTGCCAGCAGCTTAGAGGTCAGGGGTAGGGGAGAGACCCAGTACTTC	CASSLEVRGRGETQYF
many	TRBD1	TRBV20-1	TRBJ1-2	TGCAGTGCTAGAGATCCCGACAGGGGCGGCTATGGCTACACCTTC	CSARDPDRGGYGYTF
NA	TRBD1	TRBV4-1	TRBJ2-6	TGCGCCAGCAAATCTCACCCGGACAGGGCTGGGGCCAACGTCCTGACTTTC	CASKSHPDRAGANVLTF
many	TRBD1	TRBV18	TRBJ2-6	TGTGCCAGCTCACCTTATACCGGGACAGGGATCTCTGGGGCCAACGTCCTGACTTTC	CASSPYTGTGISGANVLTF